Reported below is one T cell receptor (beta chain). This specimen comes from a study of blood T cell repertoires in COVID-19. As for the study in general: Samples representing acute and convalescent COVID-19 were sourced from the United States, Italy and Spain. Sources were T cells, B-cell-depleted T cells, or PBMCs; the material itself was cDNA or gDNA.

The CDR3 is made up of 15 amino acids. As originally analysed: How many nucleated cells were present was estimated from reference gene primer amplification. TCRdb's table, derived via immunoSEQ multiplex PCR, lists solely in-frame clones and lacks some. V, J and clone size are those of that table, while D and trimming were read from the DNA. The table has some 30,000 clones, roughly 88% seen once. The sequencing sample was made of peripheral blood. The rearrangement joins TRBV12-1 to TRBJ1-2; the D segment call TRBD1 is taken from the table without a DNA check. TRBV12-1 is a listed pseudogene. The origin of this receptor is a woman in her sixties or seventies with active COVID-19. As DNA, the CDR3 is TGTGCCAGCAGCCGATACAGGGATCCTAACTATGGCTACACCTTC. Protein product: CASSRYRDPNYGYTF.